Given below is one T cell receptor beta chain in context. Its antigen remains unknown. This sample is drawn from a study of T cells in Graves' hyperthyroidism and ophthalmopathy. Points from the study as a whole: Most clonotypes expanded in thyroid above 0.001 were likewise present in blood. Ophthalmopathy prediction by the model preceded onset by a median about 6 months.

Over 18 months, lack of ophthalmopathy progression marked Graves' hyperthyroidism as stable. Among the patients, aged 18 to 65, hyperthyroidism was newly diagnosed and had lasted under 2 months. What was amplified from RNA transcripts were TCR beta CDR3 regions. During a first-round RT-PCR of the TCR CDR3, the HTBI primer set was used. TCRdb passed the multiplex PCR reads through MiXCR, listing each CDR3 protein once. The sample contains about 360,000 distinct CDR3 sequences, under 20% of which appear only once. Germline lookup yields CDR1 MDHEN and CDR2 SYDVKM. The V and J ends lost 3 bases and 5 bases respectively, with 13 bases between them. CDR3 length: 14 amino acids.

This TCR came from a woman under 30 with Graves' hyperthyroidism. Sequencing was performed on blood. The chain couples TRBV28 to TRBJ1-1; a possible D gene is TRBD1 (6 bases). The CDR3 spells CASSFLPQGTEAFF. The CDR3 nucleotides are TGTGCCAGCAGTTTTCTCCCCCAGGGGACTGAAGCTTTCTTT. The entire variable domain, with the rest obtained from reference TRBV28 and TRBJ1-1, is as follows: DVKVTQSSRYLVKRTGEKVFLECVQDMDHENMFWYRQDPGLGLRLIYFSYDVKMKEKGDIPEGYSVSREKKERFSLILESASTNQTSMYLCASSFLPQGTEAFFGQGTRLTVV.